This record covers a single T cell receptor (beta chain). The CDR3 spans 17 residues. In germline, CDR1 is SGHNT, CDR2 YYREEE (reference sequence). V trimming: 4 bases; J trimming: 1 base; junction bases outside the gene matches: 4. The data originate from a study of blood T cell repertoires in COVID-19. The overall study: Samples came from the United States, Italy and Spain, spanning acute and convalescent COVID-19.

Measured with immunoSEQ multiplex PCR; TCRdb has only the in-frame clones, and not every one. The table records hundreds of thousands of clones, 85% to 90% of them present only once. The source of this sequence is a woman under 30 who had recovered from COVID-19. The sequencing input was PBMCs or T cells enriched from blood (not recorded which). The J gene is TRBJ2-1, the V gene TRBV5-4; TRBD2 aligns across 14 bases. CDR3 bases: TGTGCCAGCAGCGGACTAGCGGGGGGTGGATCCTACAATGAGCAGTTCTTC. It is translated as CASSGLAGGGSYNEQFF. The full variable domain, rest sourced from reference TRBV5-4 and TRBJ2-1, is ETGVTQSPTHLIKTRGQQVTLRCSSQSGHNTVSWYQQALGQGPQFIFQYYREEENGRGNFPPRFSGLQFPNYSSELNVNALELDDSALYLCASSGLAGGGSYNEQFFGPGTRLTVL.